This TCR beta chain was observed in a study of T cells after yellow fever vaccination. Study conclusions and caveats: Most primary-vaccination clones reappeared after the booster (96% CD4, roughly 90% CD8). Sorted repertoires could include abundant contaminating clonotypes from bulk cells.

This CDR3 contains 12 residues. Trimming removed 2 bases at V and 4 bases at J, with 5 bases between. Germline V lookup: CDR1 SGDLS, CDR2 YYNGEE. Notes on this clonotype: The antigen remains undetermined.

Making TCR cDNA involved 5'RACE template switching, which added UMIs and a universal primer site. TCRdb re-derived calls from the 5' RACE reads in MiXCR, one entry per CDR3 protein. The sample lists approximately 510,000 distinct CDR3 sequences, around a fifth seen once, with less than 20% in the top ten. The source material was PBMCs, sampled about 21 days after the first yellow fever vaccination. The chain joins TRBV9 to TRBJ2-3; D unclear. The clonotype originates from a man in his late teens or twenties who received the YFV17D yellow fever vaccine. The CDR3 sequence is CASSVAADTQYF. As DNA, the CDR3 is TGTGCCAGCAGCGTGGCGGCAGATACGCAGTATTTT.